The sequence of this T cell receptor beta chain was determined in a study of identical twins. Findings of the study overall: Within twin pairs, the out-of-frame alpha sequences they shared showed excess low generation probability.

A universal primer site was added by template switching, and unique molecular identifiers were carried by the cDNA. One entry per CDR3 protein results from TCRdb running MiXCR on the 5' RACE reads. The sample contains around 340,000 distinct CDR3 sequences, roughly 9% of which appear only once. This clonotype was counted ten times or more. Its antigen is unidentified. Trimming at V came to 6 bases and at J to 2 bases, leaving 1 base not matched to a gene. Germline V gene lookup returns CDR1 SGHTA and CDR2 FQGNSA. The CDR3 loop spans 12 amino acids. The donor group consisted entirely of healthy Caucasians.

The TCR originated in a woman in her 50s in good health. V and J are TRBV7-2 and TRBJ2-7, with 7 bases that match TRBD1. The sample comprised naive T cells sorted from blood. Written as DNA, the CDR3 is TGTGCCAGCAGGGGGACAGCCTACGAGCAGTACTTC. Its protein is CASRGTAYEQYF.